This TCR beta chain comes out of a study of cytomegalovirus exposure and HLA in healthy donors. Overall study context: It was reported in a later analysis that the same platform had been used for the roughly 130 validation repertoires as for the approximately 730 first-cohort repertoires. Study-level points and caveats: Both high specificity and high sensitivity reportedly marked the classifier's diagnosis of cytomegalovirus status.

V dropped 6 bases and J dropped 0 bases, with 6 bases sitting between them. The CDR3 contains 14 residues. Germline-derived CDR1 and CDR2 are LGHNT and FRNRAP. Using immunoSEQ multiplex PCR, the repertoire was profiled, and TCRdb retains in-frame clones only, with some absent. Of some 110,000 clones listed, less than 90% are singletons. A remark on this clone: The antigen remains undetermined.

The chain employs TRBV12-5 and TRBJ1-6; D not resolved. Sequenced material: PBMCs. The sequence was obtained from a man aged 18 to 30 in good health and CMV-seropositive. CDR3 in amino acids: CASGAISYNSPLHF. The CDR3 DNA sequence: TGTGCTAGTGGGGCCATCTCCTATAATTCACCCCTCCACTTT. The full variable domain, with the rest looked up from reference TRBV12-5 and TRBJ1-6, is DARVTQTPRHKVTEMGQEVTMRCQPILGHNTVFWYRQTMMQGLELLAYFRNRAPLDDSGMPKDRFSAEMPDATLATLKIQPSEPRDSAVYFCASGAISYNSPLHFGNGTRLTVT.